The next 5 T cell receptor beta chains were all read from a single sample in a study of Tregs in tolerant kidney transplant recipients. Their recognized antigens are unknown. The protocol was immunoSEQ multiplex PCR, while the TCRdb copy is restricted to in-frame clones and leaves out a portion. Among 9,500 to 12,000 clones listed, around nine tenths were seen once. The sample in question was Tregs from blood cultured with allogeneic cells, obtained before the transplant. These receptor sequences come from a human patient who received a combined kidney and bone marrow transplant.

This chain uses TRBV30 with TRBJ2-7, with a possible D match to TRBD2 (5 bases). V gave up 4 bases and J gave up 3 bases, with 19 bases separating them. Germline values: CDR1 GTSNPN, CDR2 SVGIG (reference sequence). The CDR3 extends over 15 amino acids. The CDR3, as DNA: TGTGCCTGGACCATCGACGGGGTACCCCACTACGAGCAGTACTTC. This gives the protein CAWTIDGVPHYEQYF.

This sequence joins TRBV30 and TRBJ1-3; D is possibly TRBD1 (6 bases). Trimming stripped 4 bases from V and 4 bases from J, with 11 bases between. The CDR3 spans 13 residues. Germline loops: CDR1 GTSNPN, CDR2 SVGIG (reference sequence). The CDR3 DNA reads as TGTGCCTGGACAGGGGATCCAGGAAACACCATATATTTT. Its translation: CAWTGDPGNTIYF. Supplemented by reference TRBV30 and TRBJ1-3, the full variable domain reads SQTIHQWPATLVQPVGSPLSLECTVEGTSNPNLYWYRQAAGRGLQLLFYSVGIGQISSEVPQNLSASRPQDRQFILSSKKLLLSDSGFYLCAWTGDPGNTIYFGEGSWLTVV.

The CDR3 protein is CASSLGTGGGNEQFF. CDR3 DNA sequence: TGTGCCAGCAGCTTGGGGACAGGGGGCGGCAATGAGCAGTTCTTC. The gene calls are TRBV5-5 and TRBJ2-1, with 11 bases lining up with TRBD1. Germline CDR1 SGHKS, CDR2 YYEKEE (reference sequence). This CDR3 spans 15 amino acids. The V and J ends lost 0 bases and 6 bases, in that order; junction bases with no gene match: 2.

The chain has TRBV19 and TRBJ2-3; D is perhaps TRBD1 or TRBD2 (5 bases each). The CDR3 runs 18 residues. The germline V gene has CDR1 LNHDA and CDR2 SQIVND (reference sequence). V lost 3 bases and J 2 bases, leaving 21 bases between the germline ends. The CDR3 DNA follows: TGTGCCAGTAGTATCGGGGCCTGGGGCCTCCAACACACAGATACGCAGTATTTT. It encodes CASSIGAWGLQHTDTQYF.

This chain links TRBV7-9 with TRBJ1-1; no firm D call. The V gene's germline CDR1 is SEHNR and CDR2 FQNEAQ (reference sequence). The V and J ends lost 4 bases and 1 base respectively, with 7 bases between them. This CDR3 has 13 amino acids. CDR3 sequence: CASSWLGNTEAFF. CDR3 bases: TGTGCCAGCAGCTGGCTCGGGAACACTGAAGCTTTCTTT.